This T cell receptor (beta chain) was observed in a study of control samples from healthy donors and cancer patients. CDR1 is SEHNR and CDR2 is FQNEAQ in the germline V gene (reference sequence). The length of the CDR3 is 14 residues. Unmatched junction bases numbered 8, after V lost 5 bases and J lost 8 bases. Data came from immunoSEQ multiplex PCR; TCRdb stores just in-frame clones and leaves some out. This repertoire shows tens of thousands of clones, 91% found once; its top ten account for approximately 12%. The source of this sequence is a man aged 50 to 59 with lung cancer. Input material: PBMCs. The chain uses TRBV7-9 and TRBJ2-1; 8 bases match TRBD2. The chain's CDR3 is CASSPSGGVDEQFF. Here the CDR3 DNA reads TGTGCCAGCAGCCCCTCCGGGGGGGTCGATGAGCAGTTCTTC.